The T cell receptor (beta chain) described here comes from a study of blood T cell repertoires in COVID-19. This CDR3 comprises 15 residues. Germline lookup yields CDR1 SEHNR and CDR2 FQNEAQ (reference sequence). The ends were cut back, 2 bases at V and 3 bases at J, with 11 bases in the middle. The table came from immunoSEQ multiplex PCR; TCRdb's copy has only in-frame clones and leaves some out. Among 200,000 or so clones listed, about 80% were seen once. Sequenced: PBMCs or T cells enriched from blood (not recorded which). The V gene is TRBV7-9, the J gene TRBJ1-3, with a possible D match to TRBD1 (5 bases). The sequence was obtained from a man aged 40-49 years who had recovered from COVID-19. The CDR3 region is CASSLSQGGGNTIYF. The CDR3 DNA follows: TGTGCCAGCAGCTTATCCCAGGGCGGTGGAAACACCATATATTTT.